This T cell receptor beta chain was sequenced during a study of cytomegalovirus exposure and HLA in healthy donors. CDR3 length equals 11 residues. Germline-derived CDR1 and CDR2 are LNHDA and SQIVND (reference sequence). Trimming took 11 bases from V and 5 from J, leaving 12 bases between them. The PCR had 60 Vbeta and 13 Jbeta primers. Data came from immunoSEQ multiplex PCR; TCRdb stores just in-frame clones and leaves some out. Here the sample spans about 190,000 clones, approximately 80% being singletons. This clonotype was sampled from a male donor in good health and CMV-seronegative. V is TRBV19 and J is TRBJ2-5; TRBD2 is a possible D gene (5 bases). The sequenced sample consisted of PBMCs. The CDR3 here is CASETGETQYF. CDR3 DNA: TGTGCCTCTGAGACGGGGGAGACCCAGTACTTC.